Below, one TCR beta chain is given with its context. Its antigen is unidentified. The CDR3 is made up of 12 amino acids. The germline V gene encodes CDR1 MNHEY and CDR2 SMNVEV (reference sequence). Trimming took 5 bases from V and 7 from J, leaving 12 bases between them. It was with 60 Vbeta and 13 Jbeta primers that the PCR ran. Clones were read by immunoSEQ multiplex PCR, and TCRdb kept only the in-frame ones, dropping some. The repertoire consists of around 130,000 clones, with more than 75% occurring once and the leading ten covering 1.5% to 2%. This sample is part of a study of cytomegalovirus exposure and HLA in healthy donors. Study-level points and caveats: Over 150 TCR beta chains were listed as cytomegalovirus-associated. Common viral pathogens seemed, in a later analysis, to connect with several of the most significant clusters.

Sequencing was performed on PBMCs. The receptor was derived from a man between 40 and 49 years old in good health and CMV-seronegative. The rearrangement uses TRBV27 and TRBJ2-7; TRBD1 is a possible D gene (6 bases). DNA of the CDR3: TGTGCCAGCAGTCCCCCAGGGGATGAGCAGTACTTC. Its translation is CASSPPGDEQYF.